The rows below give T cell receptor beta chains drawn from one sample of a study of shared clonotypes between healthy human individuals. The method was immunoSEQ multiplex PCR; TCRdb's version includes in-frame clones alone and lacks a portion of them. The sample includes more than 2 million clones, 95% of them seen just once. The sample was naive CD4+ T cells sorted from blood. Every receptor here comes from a man aged 18 to 35 in good health. Each CDR3 is given with its conserved first and last residue. D genes are given only for firm matches. Expanded clones are given a class, and other clones once, few, many or no size at all.

abundance	j_gene	v_gene	d_gene	CDR3nt	CDR3aa
-	TRBJ1-3	TRBV29-1	-	TGCAGCGCTAGGGATGGAAACACCATATATTTT	CSARDGNTIYF
-	TRBJ1-6	TRBV7-9	TRBD1	TGTGCCAGCAGCCTGAGGACAGGCCGCACCGGGGATTCACCCCTCCACTTT	CASSLRTGRTGDSPLHF
-	TRBJ1-2	TRBV10-3	TRBD1	TGTGCCATTAATACACAGGGGAGTGGCTACACCTTC	CAINTQGSGYTF
-	TRBJ1-1	TRBV4-3	-	TGCGCCAGCAGCCAAGACCTCTCCGAGGGAGCTTTCTTT	CASSQDLSEGAFF
-	TRBJ2-1	TRBV2	TRBD2	TGTGCCAGCAGTCTAGCGGGAAGGGAGCAGTTCTTC	CASSLAGREQFF
-	TRBJ1-1	TRBV2	TRBD1	TGTGCCAGCCTCCGGGACAGGGAGAACACTGAAGCTTTCTTT	CASLRDRENTEAFF
-	TRBJ1-1	TRBV7-2	-	TGTGCCAGCAGCCCCCGGACGGGGGGGTACACTGAAGCTTTCTTT	CASSPRTGGYTEAFF
-	TRBJ2-3	TRBV11-3	-	TGTGCCAGCAGCTTAGATATAGGGTGGGATACGCAGTATTTT	CASSLDIGWDTQYF
-	TRBJ2-1	TRBV2	TRBD2	TGTGCCAGCACCCGAGAGGCTAGCGGGGGGACCCACAATGAGCAGTTCTTC	CASTREASGGTHNEQFF
-	TRBJ2-7	TRBV4-1	-	TGCGCCAGCAGCCGGGGGCAGGGGGAGGGATACGAGCAGTACTTC	CASSRGQGEGYEQYF
-	TRBJ2-7	TRBV5-4	-	TGTGCCAGCAGTCCCGCAGGGCCTAGCTCCTACGAGCAGTACTTC	CASSPAGPSSYEQYF
-	TRBJ1-5	TRBV7-6	TRBD1	TGTGCCAGCAGCTTAGGACTTGGACAGGTTGGCAATCAGCCCCAGCATTTT	CASSLGLGQVGNQPQHF
-	TRBJ2-7	TRBV15	TRBD1	TGTGCCACCAGCAGAGAGGGGACAGACTCCTACGAGCAGTACTTC	CATSREGTDSYEQYF
-	TRBJ1-2	TRBV6-6	-	TGTGCCAGCACCGAGGGGCGTCTCGGGACCTATGGCTACACCTTC	CASTEGRLGTYGYTF
-	TRBJ1-1	TRBV6-6	-	TGTGCCAGCACTGCGGCGGGGGGCGGTGAAGCTTTCTTT	CASTAAGGGEAFF
once	TRBJ1-6	TRBV7-2	-	TGTGCCAGCAGCCCCAGGGACGAAGTGATTAATTCACCCCTCCACTTT	CASSPRDEVINSPLHF
-	TRBJ2-7	TRBV7-2	TRBD2	TGTGCCAGCAGCTTGGTAGCGGGCAACGGCGAGCAGTACTTC	CASSLVAGNGEQYF
-	TRBJ1-3	TRBV5-1	-	TGCGCCAGCAGCTTGATCTCCGGGAGAATGACTGGAAACACCATATATTTT	CASSLISGRMTGNTIYF
once	TRBJ1-2	TRBV30	-	TGTGCCTGGAGTGTTGGGGGGAGTAATGGCTACACCTTC	CAWSVGGSNGYTF
-	TRBJ1-1	TRBV6-1	TRBD1	TGTGCCAGCAGAGCGACAGGGGTTACTGAAGCTTTCTTT	CASRATGVTEAFF
-	TRBJ2-7	TRBV10-3	TRBD2	TGTGCCATCAGTGGGACTAGCGGGAGATACGAGCAGTACTTC	CAISGTSGRYEQYF
-	TRBJ1-6	TRBV4-1	-	TGCGCCAGCAGCCAAGAGAACCCCTTTGGCTGGAGCGACACGTCACCCCTCCACTTT	CASSQENPFGWSDTSPLHF
-	TRBJ2-2	TRBV5-1	-	TGCGCCAGCAGCCCGCATATGAGCACCGGGGAGCTGTTTTTT	CASSPHMSTGELFF
-	TRBJ1-5	TRBV28	-	TGTGCCAGCAGTGTCAAGGGACCGAACAATCAGCCCCAGCATTTT	CASSVKGPNNQPQHF
once	TRBJ1-1	TRBV29-1	-	TGCAGCGTTCGGGGAGGGGGTGTGAACACTGAAGCTTTCTTT	CSVRGGGVNTEAFF
-	TRBJ2-7	TRBV5-4	TRBD2	TGTGCCAGCAGCCCGGGACTAGCGGGGCCAGCCCGCAACGAGCAGTACTTC	CASSPGLAGPARNEQYF
-	TRBJ2-5	TRBV10-1	TRBD2	TGCGCCAGCAGTGAGTCTACGGGGGGGGCGGAGACCCAGTACTTC	CASSESTGGAETQYF
-	TRBJ1-2	TRBV5-1	-	TGCGCCAGCAGCTTGGAGTGGGGTGGGGGTAGCTACACCTTC	CASSLEWGGGSYTF
-	TRBJ1-1	TRBV4-1	TRBD1	TGCGCCAGCAGCCAAGAATTGGGACAGGGGGCGATGCAGCTGGGCACTGAAGCTTTCTTT	CASSQELGQGAMQLGTEAFF
once	TRBJ1-1	TRBV10-3	-	TGTGCCATCAGTGAGGCCAGCCAGCTGAACACTGAAGCTTTCTTT	CAISEASQLNTEAFF
-	TRBJ2-7	TRBV10-1	TRBD2	TGCGCCAGCAGTGAGAAAAGAATAACTAGCGAGACCTACGAGCAGTACTTC	CASSEKRITSETYEQYF
-	TRBJ2-1	TRBV4-1	-	TGCGCCAGCAGCCCTACCGGGAGCGCGAAAGATGAGCAGTTCTTC	CASSPTGSAKDEQFF
-	TRBJ1-1	TRBV7-2	-	TGTGCCAGCAGCTTTAATCCTCCCGGTGAAGCTTTCTTT	CASSFNPPGEAFF
-	TRBJ2-1	TRBV6-1	-	TGTGCCAGCAGTGAACTCGAATACAATGAGCAGTTCTTC	CASSELEYNEQFF
-	TRBJ2-5	TRBV6-1	TRBD1	TGTGCCAGCAGCGGGACAGGGGGGTTATGGGAGACCCAGTACTTC	CASSGTGGLWETQYF
-	TRBJ1-2	TRBV6-5	-	TGTGCCAGCAGTTACTCGCAGGGTGGCTACACCTTC	CASSYSQGGYTF
-	TRBJ2-4	TRBV18	-	TGTGCCAGCTCACCCGGACAGACGGCCAAAAACATTCAGTACTTC	CASSPGQTAKNIQYF
-	TRBJ2-7	TRBV28	-	TGTGCCAGCACCGAGACCTTTTACGAGCAGTACTTC	CASTETFYEQYF
-	TRBJ2-1	TRBV5-4	TRBD2	TGTGCCAGCAGCCTTGGACTAGCGGGTAACAATGAGCAGTTCTTC	CASSLGLAGNNEQFF
-	TRBJ2-5	TRBV4-1	TRBD2	TGCGCCAGCAGCCAGCCGACTAGCGGGGCCCAAGAGACCCAGTACTTC	CASSQPTSGAQETQYF
-	TRBJ1-5	TRBV30	-	TGTGCCTGGACTATCCACGGGGACAATCAGCCCCAGCATTTT	CAWTIHGDNQPQHF
-	TRBJ2-5	TRBV2	TRBD1	TGTGCCAGCAGGATGGGACAGGGGCAAGAGACCCAGTACTTC	CASRMGQGQETQYF
-	TRBJ1-5	TRBV4-1	-	TGCGCCAGCAGCCAAGAGGGATCGGGGGTGGGTCAGCCCCAGCATTTT	CASSQEGSGVGQPQHF
-	TRBJ1-5	TRBV2	-	TGTGCCAGCGGGACGCGTAATCAGCCCCAGCATTTT	CASGTRNQPQHF
-	TRBJ1-1	TRBV4-3	TRBD1	TGCGCCAGCAGCGGGGACAGGGGGGTGATCACTGAAGCTTTCTTT	CASSGDRGVITEAFF
-	TRBJ2-3	TRBV29-1	TRBD2	TGCAGCGTTCTAAACTCTAGCGGGAGCTCAGATACGCAGTATTTT	CSVLNSSGSSDTQYF
-	TRBJ2-7	TRBV6-5	TRBD2	TGTGCCAGCGGAGGGACTAGCGGCTACGAGCAGTACTTC	CASGGTSGYEQYF
-	TRBJ2-3	TRBV13	TRBD2	TGTGCCAGCAGCTTAGGCCGGCTAGCGGGGGCCCCATCCACAGATACGCAGTATTTT	CASSLGRLAGAPSTDTQYF
-	TRBJ2-1	TRBV14	-	TGTGCCAGCAGCCTCCGTCTCTCCTACAATGAGCAGTTCTTC	CASSLRLSYNEQFF
-	TRBJ1-6	TRBV9	-	TGTGCCAGCAGCTCTCTTTCCCGGAAGAATTCACCCCTCCACTTT	CASSSLSRKNSPLHF
-	TRBJ1-5	TRBV28	-	TGTGCCAGCAGTTTGTACCCCAATCAGCCCCAGCATTTT	CASSLYPNQPQHF
-	TRBJ1-1	TRBV18	-	TGTGCCAGCTCACCTCCAGTGAACACTGAAGCTTTCTTT	CASSPPVNTEAFF
once	TRBJ2-3	TRBV25-1	TRBD2	TGTGCCAGCAGTGACATTGGGCCAGCGGGGGTGACAGATACGCAGTATTTT	CASSDIGPAGVTDTQYF
-	TRBJ2-5	TRBV28	TRBD2	TGTGCCAGCAGTTTAGGGACTATAGCGGGGATGGAGACCCAGTACTTC	CASSLGTIAGMETQYF
-	TRBJ2-3	TRBV18	-	TGTGCCAGCCTAGCTCTTGGGGGAAGTGGAGATACGCAGTATTTT	CASLALGGSGDTQYF
-	TRBJ1-1	TRBV6-5	-	TGTGCCAGCAGTTCAGTCAATACTGAAGCTTTCTTT	CASSSVNTEAFF